Listed here are 25 T cell receptor beta chains from one sample, sequenced in a study of cytomegalovirus exposure and HLA in healthy donors. The PCR ran on 60 Vbeta and 13 Jbeta primers. Here immunoSEQ multiplex PCR was the method, and the copy in TCRdb shows in-frame clones only, minus some. Among some 180,000 clones listed, 82% were seen once. Source material: PBMCs. The receptors stem from a man between 35 and 55 years old in good health and CMV-seronegative.

The V gene is TRBV5-1, the J gene TRBJ2-2; D uncertain. Germline loops: CDR1 SGHRS, CDR2 YFSETQ. The CDR3 sequence is 16 residues long. Trimming removed 4 bases at V and 2 bases at J, with 15 bases between. DNA of the CDR3: TGCGCCAGCAGCCGAACCCCGACATCAAACACCGGGGAGCTGTTTTTT. It yields the protein CASSRTPTSNTGELFF.

CDR3 region: CASSQAPRANEKLFF. The CDR3 DNA reads TGCGCCAGCAGCCAAGCTCCCAGGGCTAATGAAAAACTGTTTTTT. The chain is built from TRBV4-3 and TRBJ1-4, with a possible D match to TRBD1 (5 bases). With 1 base removed from V and 3 bases from J, the gap between germline ends came to 9 bases. The germline V gene has CDR1 LGHNA and CDR2 YSLEER. This CDR3 comprises 15 residues.

The chain carries TRBV29-1 and TRBJ2-7; TRBD1 might be the D (6 bases). From germline, CDR1 is SQVTM and CDR2 ANQGSEA. Deletions cut 6 bases from V and 3 bases from J, with 18 bases between. The CDR3 length is 14 residues. CDR3 bases: TGCAGCGTCAAGGACACGGACAGCTACTACGAGCAGTACTTC. Its translation: CSVKDTDSYYEQYF.

The rearrangement joins TRBV6-5 to TRBJ1-5; 8 bases agree with TRBD1. The junction had 4 bases not matched to a gene; V was cut back by 5 bases and J by 1 base. Germline V gene sequence: CDR1 MNHEY, CDR2 SVGAGI. The CDR3 has 15 amino acids. The DNA for the CDR3 is TGTGCCAGCAGTATACAGGGGGTAAGCAATCAGCCCCAGCATTTT. Its translation: CASSIQGVSNQPQHF.

To note about this clone: Since no conserved phenylalanine or tryptophan closes the CDR3, a read error is the likely cause. Because the CDR3's place on the DNA is in doubt, the DNA is left out and the CDR3 is given as listed by TCRdb. V and J are TRBV28 and TRBJ2-7; the table's D call, TRBD1, has no DNA check behind it. CDR1 is MDHEN and CDR2 is SYDVKM in the germline V gene. Ends included, the CDR3 has 12 residues. CDR3 region: CASSLSGTALEI.

The chain combines TRBV7-8 with TRBJ1-5, with TRBD1 identical over 7 bases. There are 15 residues in the CDR3. V lost 4 bases to trimming and J lost 7 bases; unmatched junction nucleotides: 10. Germline CDR1 and CDR2: SGHVS and FQNEAQ. Written as DNA, the CDR3 is TGTGCCAGCAGCTCACAGACAGGGCAAATGCAGCCCCAGCATTTT. As protein: CASSSQTGQMQPQHF.

The chain is built from TRBV23-1 and TRBJ2-1, with TRBD2 as a possible D gene (7 bases). TRBV23-1 is placed among ORFs of uncertain function. Trimming cost V 2 bases and J 6 bases, with 11 bases left between them. This CDR3 is built from 14 residues. DNA of the CDR3: TGCGCCAGCAGTCAAGGGGGCGGGAGCAATGAGCAGTTCTTC. Translated: CASSQGGGSNEQFF.

This clone was detected a few times. The J gene is TRBJ2-7, the V gene TRBV11-3; no reliable D call. CDR3 size: 16 residues. Trimming cost V 9 bases and J 3 bases, with 24 bases left between them. Per the germline V gene, CDR1 is SGHNT and CDR2 is YENEEA. CDR3 protein: CARGRSGRKPHYEQYF. For the CDR3, the DNA is TGTGCCAGGGGCAGGTCAGGTAGGAAACCCCACTACGAGCAGTACTTC.

This chain joins TRBV28 and TRBJ2-5; 10 positions agree with TRBD2. The CDR3 consists of 15 residues. Germline assignment: CDR1 MDHEN and CDR2 SYDVKM. The V and J ends lost 2 bases and 0 bases, in that order; junction bases with no gene match: 0. CDR3 protein: CASSLTSGDQETQYF. The CDR3 DNA reads as TGTGCCAGCAGTTTAACTAGCGGGGACCAAGAGACCCAGTACTTC.

The rearrangement links TRBV28 to TRBJ1-4; TRBD1 agrees at 8 bases. After removal of 4 bases from V and 4 bases from J, the junction contained 11 bases not matched to a gene. CDR1 and CDR2 from the germline V gene are MDHEN and SYDVKM. This CDR3 is built from 17 residues. This CDR3 reads CASSWDSRQGYNEKLFF. The CDR3 DNA follows: TGTGCCAGCAGTTGGGACTCGAGACAGGGGTATAATGAAAAACTGTTTTTT.

The chain employs TRBV29-1 and TRBJ2-5; 7 bases are shared with TRBD1. Germline assignment: CDR1 SQVTM and CDR2 ANQGSEA. V gave up 7 bases and J gave up 7 bases; unmatched junction bases: 9. The CDR3 length is 12 residues. The CDR3 sequence is CSGNRGVGTQYF. The CDR3 nucleotides read TGCAGCGGAAACAGGGGTGTCGGGACCCAGTACTTC.

This clone is a singleton in its sample. The genes are TRBV30 and TRBJ1-2; D is undetermined. The CDR3 contains 12 residues. Germline CDR1 reads GTSNPN; CDR2 reads SVGIG (reference sequence). V lost 3 bases and J 4 bases, leaving 9 bases between the germline ends. In DNA, the CDR3 is TGTGCCTGGAGGAACGGTTTCTATGGCTACACCTTC. This sequence encodes CAWRNGFYGYTF. Supplemented by reference TRBV30 and TRBJ1-2, the full variable domain reads SQTIHQWPATLVQPVGSPLSLECTVEGTSNPNLYWYRQAAGRGLQLLFYSVGIGQISSEVPQNLSASRPQDRQFILSSKKLLLSDSGFYLCAWRNGFYGYTFGSGTRLTVV.

This chain uses TRBV6-5 with TRBJ2-7, with 8 bases fitting TRBD1. The V and J ends lost 5 bases and 4 bases, in that order; junction bases with no gene match: 7. Germline CDR1 and CDR2: MNHEY and SVGAGI. This CDR3 comprises 14 residues. CDR3 in DNA: TGTGCCAGCAGTACCTCAGGGGGCGCGTACGAGCAGTACTTC. Its translation is CASSTSGGAYEQYF.

V is TRBV4-1 and J is TRBJ1-1; D uncertain. The V gene's germline CDR1 is MGHRA and CDR2 YSYEKL. This CDR3 spans 14 amino acids. V lost 1 base and J lost 3, with 9 bases in between. The DNA of the CDR3 is TGCGCCAGCAGCCAAGGATACGGGGACACTGAAGCTTTCTTT. This sequence encodes CASSQGYGDTEAFF.

This chain links TRBV5-6 with TRBJ2-7, with a possible D match to TRBD1 (6 bases). Germline values: CDR1 SGHDT, CDR2 YYEEEE. The CDR3 loop spans 15 amino acids. The V gene lost 2 bases and the J gene lost 3 bases, with 15 bases spanning the gap. CDR3 residues: CASSFNRVVGYEQYF. The DNA of the CDR3 is TGTGCCAGCAGCTTCAACAGGGTCGTCGGCTACGAGCAGTACTTC.

This clone came up once. V is TRBV28 and J is TRBJ2-7; 9 bases are a match to TRBD2. Germline V gives CDR1 MDHEN, CDR2 SYDVKM. This CDR3 spans 16 amino acids. After removal of 7 bases from V and 5 bases from J, the junction contained 15 bases not matched to a gene. The CDR3 protein is CASTPHGASGTHEQYF. In DNA, the CDR3 is TGTGCCAGCACCCCTCACGGAGCTAGCGGGACCCACGAGCAGTACTTC.

The chain combines TRBV7-2 with TRBJ2-4; D gene uncertain. Germline loops: CDR1 SGHTA, CDR2 FQGNSA. The CDR3 runs 17 residues. V shed 5 bases and J shed 0 bases, with 17 bases lying between them. The chain's CDR3 is CASSKTSAVRAKNIQYF. The DNA of the CDR3 is TGTGCCAGCAGCAAAACTTCGGCGGTACGAGCCAAAAACATTCAGTACTTC.

The CDR3 loop is CASSYPQGDSNQPQHF. The CDR3 DNA reads TGCGCCAGCAGCTATCCACAGGGGGATAGCAATCAGCCCCAGCATTTT. The rearrangement links TRBV10-1 to TRBJ1-5; the match to TRBD1 covers 8 bases. The CDR3 sequence is 16 residues long. Germline loops: CDR1 WNHNN, CDR2 SYGVQD (reference sequence). V was pared by 6 bases and J by 0 bases, with 7 bases of the junction left unmatched.

DNA of the CDR3: TGTGCCTGGAGTAGTGGGACAGGGGTAGCTTTCTTT. Translated, it gives CAWSSGTGVAFF. The chain recombines TRBV30 with TRBJ1-1, with 10 bases fitting TRBD1. Germline V CDR1 and CDR2: GTSNPN, SVGIG (reference sequence). This CDR3 is built from 12 residues. V dropped 2 bases and J dropped 10; count of bases not matched to a gene: 4.

V and J are TRBV28 and TRBJ2-1; TRBD2 aligns across 14 bases. This CDR3 is 17 amino acids long. Germline CDR1 MDHEN, CDR2 SYDVKM. Trimming removed 5 bases from V and 0 bases from J; junction bases left unmatched: 3. CDR3 protein: CASSPGLAGGSYNEQFF. DNA of the CDR3: TGTGCCAGCAGTCCAGGACTAGCGGGAGGCTCCTACAATGAGCAGTTCTTC. Variable domain in full (rest from reference TRBV28 and TRBJ2-1): DVKVTQSSRYLVKRTGEKVFLECVQDMDHENMFWYRQDPGLGLRLIYFSYDVKMKEKGDIPEGYSVSREKKERFSLILESASTNQTSMYLCASSPGLAGGSYNEQFFGPGTRLTVL.

The chain uses TRBV6-6 and TRBJ2-5; 9 bases line up with TRBD1. The end of the DNA fits TRBJ2-7 better, so the J call may be wrong. Per germline, CDR1 MNHNY and CDR2 SVGAGI (reference sequence). The CDR3 extends over 16 amino acids. CDR3 amino acids: CASSFPRDRVRSEQYF. The CDR3 DNA follows: TGTGCCAGCAGTTTCCCCCGGGACAGGGTACGTAGCGAGCAGTACTTC.

This chain connects TRBV5-4 to TRBJ2-1; TRBD2 aligns across 12 bases. J gave up 9 bases and V 3 bases, and 4 bases lay outside the gene matches. This CDR3 spans 14 amino acids. CDR1 SGHNT and CDR2 YYREEE come from the germline V gene (reference sequence). The CDR3 DNA sequence: TGTGCCAGCAGCTCTAGCGGGGGGGTGGGTGAGCAGTTCTTC. It specifies CASSSSGGVGEQFF.

The chain employs TRBV6-1 and TRBJ2-5; 8 bases agree with TRBD2. The V segment lost 5 bases and the J segment 7 bases; nucleotides outside the gene matches: 3. The CDR3 totals 12 residues. The germline V gene has CDR1 MNHNS and CDR2 SASEGT. CDR3 sequence reads: CASSPRGGTQYF. Here the CDR3 DNA reads TGTGCCAGCAGTCCCCGGGGGGGGACCCAGTACTTC.

The genes are TRBV28 and TRBJ2-7; D might be TRBD1 (5 bases). Germline V CDR1 and CDR2: MDHEN, SYDVKM. The germline V and J ends were trimmed by 6 bases and 5 bases, with 20 bases remaining between them. This CDR3 has 15 residues. CDR3 amino acids: CASSPQGNNIDEQYF. As DNA, the CDR3 is TGTGCCAGCAGCCCCCAGGGAAATAACATCGACGAGCAGTACTTC.

V and J are TRBV6-5 and TRBJ2-5; D unresolved. The CDR3 covers 13 residues. The V end lost 8 bases, the J end lost 4 bases, and 14 bases lay between the germline ends. The V gene's germline CDR1 is MNHEY and CDR2 SVGAGI. The CDR3: CASPWAQRETQYF. CDR3 nucleotides: TGTGCCAGCCCCTGGGCCCAGAGAGAGACCCAGTACTTC.